Listed below are T cell receptor beta chains from one sample, sequenced in a study of blood T cell repertoires in COVID-19. Measured with immunoSEQ multiplex PCR; TCRdb has only the in-frame clones, and not every one. The sample contains 150,000 to 200,000 clones, over 85% of which appear only once. Sequencing used peripheral blood. The receptors stem from a woman in her sixties with COVID-19, enrolled during active disease. The CDR3 runs from the conserved cysteine through the conserved F or W. Each record gives: J gene, V gene, D gene, clone size, CDR3 protein, CDR3 DNA. D genes are given only for firm matches. Only some rows state a clone size, as once, few, many or a class for expanded clones.

TRBJ2-7	TRBV6-6	TRBD1	-	CASSSDRGQQYF	TGTGCCAGCAGTTCGGACAGGGGTCAGCAGTACTTC
TRBJ1-5	TRBV19	-	-	CASSSIWGQGQPQHF	TGTGCCAGTTCAAGTATTTGGGGGCAAGGTCAGCCCCAGCATTTT
TRBJ1-1	TRBV18	TRBD1	-	CASSLQTGKNTEAFF	TGTGCCAGCTCACTACAGACAGGGAAGAACACTGAAGCTTTCTTT
TRBJ1-5	TRBV18	TRBD1	-	CASSPGQALSNQPQHF	TGTGCCAGCTCACCCGGACAGGCCCTTAGCAATCAGCCCCAGCATTTT
TRBJ1-5	TRBV5-1	-	-	CASSQDGGWDQPQHF	TGCGCCAGCAGCCAGGACGGGGGTTGGGATCAGCCCCAGCATTTT
TRBJ1-2	TRBV18	-	-	CASSPAGANYGYTF	TGTGCCAGCTCACCAGCAGGGGCTAACTATGGCTACACCTTC
TRBJ1-2	TRBV19	-	-	CASSMERDYGYTF	TGTGCCAGTAGTATGGAGAGGGACTATGGCTACACCTTC
TRBJ2-7	TRBV27	TRBD2	-	CASSFLTSGFYEQYF	TGTGCCAGCAGTTTTTTGACTAGCGGGTTTTACGAGCAGTACTTC
TRBJ2-2	TRBV5-6	-	-	CASSLLRRPRTGELFF	TGTGCCAGCAGCTTGTTACGGCGGCCGCGCACCGGGGAGCTGTTTTTT
TRBJ1-2	TRBV3-1/TRBV3-2	-	-	CASSRTGNYGYTF	TGTGCCAGCAGCCGAACAGGGAACTATGGCTACACCTTC
TRBJ1-1	TRBV19	-	-	CASSVNRGLGAFF	TGTGCCAGTAGTGTAAATAGGGGTTTGGGAGCTTTCTTT
TRBJ2-3	TRBV6-4	-	-	CASSVGTGTDTQYF	TGTGCCAGCAGCGTAGGGACTGGCACAGATACGCAGTATTTT
TRBJ2-1	TRBV6-5	-	-	CASSYSQGKQFF	TGTGCCAGCAGTTACTCCCAGGGAAAGCAGTTCTTC
TRBJ1-6	TRBV6-5	-	-	CASRPLPGAASPLHF	TGTGCCAGCAGGCCTCTCCCAGGGGCGGCTTCACCCCTCCACTTT
TRBJ1-5	TRBV19	-	-	CASNLYYSNQPQHF	TGTGCCAGTAACCTGTACTATAGCAATCAGCCCCAGCATTTT
TRBJ2-3	TRBV12-5	TRBD2	-	CATRASGSPDTQYF	TGTGCTACCAGGGCAAGCGGGAGCCCAGATACGCAGTATTTT
TRBJ2-7	TRBV9	-	few	CASSGGPSYEQYF	TGTGCCAGCAGCGGGGGGCCGTCCTACGAGCAGTACTTC
TRBJ2-7	TRBV14	-	-	CASSQLGSSYEQYF	TGTGCCAGCAGCCAATTGGGCAGCAGCTACGAGCAGTACTTC
TRBJ1-1	TRBV18	TRBD1	once	CASSPRDREAFF	TGTGCCAGCTCACCACGGGACAGGGAAGCTTTCTTT
TRBJ1-1	TRBV19	-	-	CASRPDRPNTEAFF	TGTGCCAGTAGACCAGACAGGCCGAACACTGAAGCTTTCTTT
TRBJ1-2	TRBV15	-	-	CATSRDLQTSFSYGYTF	TGTGCCACCAGCAGAGATCTGCAGACATCTTTTAGTTATGGCTACACCTTC
TRBJ2-2	TRBV3-1/TRBV3-2	-	few	CASSRQSWSGELFF	TGTGCCAGCAGCCGACAGTCCTGGTCCGGGGAGCTGTTTTTT
TRBJ2-5	TRBV7-6	-	-	CASSFWGGQETQYF	TGTGCCAGCAGTTTTTGGGGCGGACAAGAGACCCAGTACTTC
TRBJ1-3	TRBV12-5	-	-	CASGTAVPTGERNTIYF	TGTGCTAGTGGTACCGCCGTCCCCACGGGGGAGAGAAACACCATATATTTT
TRBJ1-4	TRBV7-8	-	-	CASSFRSTPSNEKLFF	TGTGCCAGCAGCTTTAGATCTACTCCATCTAATGAAAAACTGTTTTTT
TRBJ1-2	TRBV19	TRBD1	-	CATTLTGGTDGYTF	TGTGCCACAACCTTAACAGGGGGAACGGATGGCTACACCTTC
TRBJ1-3	TRBV18	-	-	CASLSGVSGNTIYF	TGTGCCAGCTTATCGGGGGTCTCTGGAAACACCATATATTTT
TRBJ1-2	TRBV7-9	-	-	CASSPEPSGYTF	TGTGCCAGCAGCCCGGAGCCGAGTGGCTACACCTTC
TRBJ1-1	TRBV7-2	-	-	CASSLHREANTEAFF	TGTGCCAGCAGCCTCCACAGGGAAGCGAACACTGAAGCTTTCTTT
TRBJ1-5	TRBV2	-	once	CASSEINQPQHF	TGTGCCAGCAGTGAAATAAATCAGCCCCAGCATTTT
TRBJ2-1	TRBV5-4	-	-	CASSASVSFSYNEQFF	TGTGCCAGCAGCGCCAGCGTTTCGTTCTCCTACAATGAGCAGTTCTTC
TRBJ1-2	TRBV7-9	TRBD1	-	CASSLGAGGDYGYTF	TGTGCCAGCAGCTTAGGGGCAGGGGGCGACTATGGCTACACCTTC
TRBJ1-2	TRBV6-1	-	-	CASSARGHPLPNYGYTF	TGTGCCAGCAGTGCCCGGGGACATCCTTTGCCTAACTATGGCTACACCTTC
TRBJ1-2	TRBV12-3/TRBV12-4	TRBD1	-	CASSPDRVYGYTF	TGTGCCAGCAGTCCCGACAGGGTCTATGGCTACACCTTC
TRBJ1-5	TRBV27	-	-	CASSTRTQGNQPQHF	TGTGCCAGCAGTACCAGAACCCAGGGGAATCAGCCCCAGCATTTT
TRBJ2-1	TRBV29-1	-	-	CSVERWGEPFYNEQFF	TGCAGCGTTGAACGGTGGGGAGAACCCTTCTACAATGAGCAGTTCTTC
TRBJ2-7	TRBV11-2	-	-	CASSLERGGEQYF	TGTGCCAGCAGCTTAGAACGGGGTGGCGAGCAGTACTTC
TRBJ1-1	TRBV3-1/TRBV3-2	-	-	CASTFLQGNTEAFF	TGTGCCAGCACCTTCTTACAGGGAAACACTGAAGCTTTCTTT
TRBJ1-2	TRBV5-6	-	-	CASTGLGYGYTF	TGTGCCAGCACAGGGCTCGGCTATGGCTACACCTTC
TRBJ2-7	TRBV13	TRBD2	-	CASSLRVAGAHEQYF	TGTGCCAGCAGCTTACGGGTAGCGGGGGCTCACGAGCAGTACTTC
TRBJ2-3	TRBV6-4	-	once	CASSQGLPDTQYF	TGTGCCAGCAGCCAGGGACTGCCAGATACGCAGTATTTT
TRBJ2-3	TRBV4-2	-	once	CASGAGFTDTQYF	TGTGCCAGCGGGGCAGGATTCACAGATACGCAGTATTTT
TRBJ2-1	TRBV21-1	-	-	CASSKWGERGENEQFF	TGTGCCAGCAGCAAATGGGGCGAGCGGGGAGAGAATGAGCAGTTCTTC
TRBJ2-7	TRBV25-1	-	-	CASSSRGVKGNEQYF	TGTGCCAGCAGTTCTCGCGGGGTCAAAGGAAACGAGCAGTACTTC
TRBJ1-1	TRBV6-5	-	once	CASMSTEAFF	TGTGCCAGCATGAGCACTGAAGCTTTCTTT
TRBJ1-1	TRBV5-6	-	-	CASSLGGHMNTEAFF	TGTGCCAGCAGCCTGGGGGGACACATGAACACTGAAGCTTTCTTT